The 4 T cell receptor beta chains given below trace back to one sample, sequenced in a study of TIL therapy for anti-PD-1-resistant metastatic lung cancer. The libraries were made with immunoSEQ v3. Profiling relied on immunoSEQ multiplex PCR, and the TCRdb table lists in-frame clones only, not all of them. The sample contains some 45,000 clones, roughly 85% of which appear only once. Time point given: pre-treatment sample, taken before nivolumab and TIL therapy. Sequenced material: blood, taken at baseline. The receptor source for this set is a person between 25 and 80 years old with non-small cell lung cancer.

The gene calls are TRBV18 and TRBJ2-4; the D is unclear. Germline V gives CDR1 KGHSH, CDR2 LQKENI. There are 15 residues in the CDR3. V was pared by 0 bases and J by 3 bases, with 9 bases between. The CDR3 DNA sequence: TGTGCCAGCTCACCACCCGGTCCGGGCAAAAACATTCAGTACTTC. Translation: CASSPPGPGKNIQYF.

CDR3 nucleotide sequence: TGTGCCAGCAGTTTAGTGCAGATAAACACCGGGGAGCTGTTTTTT. It translates to CASSLVQINTGELFF. The chain links TRBV28 to TRBJ2-2; no clear D gene. This CDR3 region has 15 residues. The germline V gene has CDR1 MDHEN and CDR2 SYDVKM. The ends were cut back, 2 bases at V and 2 bases at J, with 9 bases in the middle.

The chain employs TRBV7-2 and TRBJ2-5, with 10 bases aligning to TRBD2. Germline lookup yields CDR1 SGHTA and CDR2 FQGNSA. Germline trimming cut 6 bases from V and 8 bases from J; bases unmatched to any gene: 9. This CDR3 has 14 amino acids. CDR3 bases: TGTGCCAGCAGGGACCAGCGGGGGGGCCCTACCCAGTACTTC. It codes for CASRDQRGGPTQYF. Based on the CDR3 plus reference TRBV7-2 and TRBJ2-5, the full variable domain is GAGVSQSPSNKVTEKGKDVELRCDPISGHTALYWYRQSLGQGLEFLIYFQGNSAPDKSGLPSDRFSAERTGGSVSTLTIQRTQQEDSAVYLCASRDQRGGPTQYFGPGTRLLVL.

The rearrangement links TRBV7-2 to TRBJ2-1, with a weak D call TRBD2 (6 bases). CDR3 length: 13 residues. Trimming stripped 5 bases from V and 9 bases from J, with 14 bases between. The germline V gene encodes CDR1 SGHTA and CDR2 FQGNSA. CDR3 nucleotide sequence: TGTGCCAGCAGCCCGGACCGGGGAGGTGAGCAGTTCTTC. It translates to CASSPDRGGEQFF.